The rows below give T cell receptor beta chains drawn from one sample of a study of T cells after yellow fever vaccination. TCRdb processed the 5' RACE reads anew with MiXCR; each CDR3 protein has one entry. Among 250,000 to 300,000 distinct CDR3 sequences listed, 7.5% to 9% were seen once. The starting material was CD4+ T cells sorted from PBMCs, obtained 5 days after the yellow fever booster vaccination. These receptors originate from a young man who received the YFV17D yellow fever vaccine. Both conserved end residues are part of each CDR3. Fields, in order: CDR3 length, D gene, V gene, J gene, clone size, CDR3 DNA, CDR3 protein. D genes are given only for firm matches. For some rows the clone size is stated as once, few or many, or as a class when expanded; others skip it.

cdr3_length: 14
d_call: .
v_call: TRBV14
j_call: TRBJ1-1
clone_size: many
cdr3_nt: TGTGCCAGCAGCCAAAGGGGTGGGTATACTGAAGCTTTCTTT
cdr3_aa: CASSQRGGYTEAFF

cdr3_length: 13
d_call: .
v_call: TRBV13
j_call: TRBJ1-4
clone_size: .
cdr3_nt: TGTGCCAGCAGCCCCCCCGAGGGGCTGCGGCTGTTTTTT
cdr3_aa: CASSPPEGLRLFF

cdr3_length: 13
d_call: TRBD1
v_call: TRBV30
j_call: TRBJ1-5
clone_size: few
cdr3_nt: TGTGCCTGGGGAGACAGGGCAAATCAGCCCCAGCATTTT
cdr3_aa: CAWGDRANQPQHF

cdr3_length: 17
d_call: .
v_call: TRBV4-1
j_call: TRBJ2-3
clone_size: .
cdr3_nt: TGCGCCAGCAGCCAAGGCTCCTCGGGGAGAAGCACAGATACGCAGTATTTT
cdr3_aa: CASSQGSSGRSTDTQYF

cdr3_length: 17
d_call: TRBD2
v_call: TRBV5-1
j_call: TRBJ2-6
clone_size: few
cdr3_nt: TGCGCCAGCAGCTTTTTAGCGGGGAACTCTGGGGCCAACGTCCTGACTTTC
cdr3_aa: CASSFLAGNSGANVLTF

cdr3_length: 13
d_call: .
v_call: TRBV11-2
j_call: TRBJ1-1
clone_size: many
cdr3_nt: TGTGCCAGCAGCCCCAGCTTGAACACTGAAGCTTTCTTT
cdr3_aa: CASSPSLNTEAFF

cdr3_length: 15
d_call: TRBD1
v_call: TRBV25-1
j_call: TRBJ1-2
clone_size: .
cdr3_nt: TGTGCCAGCAGTGACGGGACAGCCACTATGAGAGCCTACACCTTC
cdr3_aa: CASSDGTATMRAYTF

cdr3_length: 14
d_call: TRBD1
v_call: TRBV7-2
j_call: TRBJ1-1
clone_size: few
cdr3_nt: TGTGCCAGCAGCTTCTTGGACAGGGTGGTTGGAGCTTTCTTT
cdr3_aa: CASSFLDRVVGAFF

cdr3_length: 16
d_call: .
v_call: TRBV6-6
j_call: TRBJ1-4
clone_size: .
cdr3_nt: TGTGCCAGCAGTTACTCAGGGACAACAACTAATGAAAAACTGTTTTTT
cdr3_aa: CASSYSGTTTNEKLFF

cdr3_length: 13
d_call: .
v_call: TRBV7-2
j_call: TRBJ1-5
clone_size: many
cdr3_nt: TGTGCCAGCAGCACGGACGGGGTTCAGCCCCAGCATTTT
cdr3_aa: CASSTDGVQPQHF

cdr3_length: 15
d_call: .
v_call: TRBV28
j_call: TRBJ1-5
clone_size: few
cdr3_nt: TGTGCCAGCAGGGAATCAGGGGCGGTAAGAAAGCCCCAGCATTTT
cdr3_aa: CASRESGAVRKPQHF

cdr3_length: 16
d_call: TRBD2
v_call: TRBV5-1
j_call: TRBJ2-3
clone_size: many
cdr3_nt: TGCGCCAGCAGCCCTCTGACTAGCGGGGGATCAGATACGCAGTATTTT
cdr3_aa: CASSPLTSGGSDTQYF

cdr3_length: 14
d_call: TRBD1
v_call: TRBV7-2
j_call: TRBJ1-1
clone_size: few
cdr3_nt: TGTGCCAGCAGCCAAGACAGGGGCGACACTGAAGCTTTCTTT
cdr3_aa: CASSQDRGDTEAFF

cdr3_length: 13
d_call: .
v_call: TRBV7-2
j_call: TRBJ2-3
clone_size: few
cdr3_nt: TGTGCCAGCAGCCCGGGGGAGAGAGATACGCAGTATTTT
cdr3_aa: CASSPGERDTQYF

cdr3_length: 15
d_call: .
v_call: TRBV2
j_call: TRBJ2-2
clone_size: .
cdr3_nt: TGTGCCAGCAACCAGGACTTGGTAGCCGGCGGGGAGCTGTTTTTT
cdr3_aa: CASNQDLVAGGELFF

cdr3_length: 17
d_call: .
v_call: TRBV28
j_call: TRBJ1-5
clone_size: few
cdr3_nt: TGTGCCAGCAGTCCCCCCCGGTGGGCAGGGACCTATCAGCCCCAGCATTTT
cdr3_aa: CASSPPRWAGTYQPQHF

cdr3_length: 14
d_call: .
v_call: TRBV6-1
j_call: TRBJ1-2
clone_size: few
cdr3_nt: TGTGCCAGCAATAGCAGGATACCCAACTATGGCTACACCTTC
cdr3_aa: CASNSRIPNYGYTF

cdr3_length: 13
d_call: TRBD1
v_call: TRBV5-6
j_call: TRBJ2-3
clone_size: few
cdr3_nt: TGTGCCAGCAGCTCGGACAGGGTAGATACGCAGTATTTT
cdr3_aa: CASSSDRVDTQYF

cdr3_length: 15
d_call: .
v_call: TRBV20-1
j_call: TRBJ2-5
clone_size: .
cdr3_nt: TGCAGTGCTAGAGCCGGTGGGGTGCCCCAAGAGACCCAGTACTTC
cdr3_aa: CSARAGGVPQETQYF

cdr3_length: 13
d_call: TRBD1
v_call: TRBV6-5
j_call: TRBJ1-2
clone_size: few
cdr3_nt: TGTGCCAGCAGCACCGGGACAGGGAGCGGCTACACCTTC
cdr3_aa: CASSTGTGSGYTF

cdr3_length: 13
d_call: TRBD2
v_call: TRBV3-1
j_call: TRBJ2-5
clone_size: few
cdr3_nt: TGTGTAGTAGCGGGCCATGCCACGGAGACCCAGTACTTC
cdr3_aa: CVVAGHATETQYF

cdr3_length: 14
d_call: .
v_call: TRBV6-1
j_call: TRBJ2-6
clone_size: .
cdr3_nt: TGTGCCACTAGCTCGGGCTCTGGGGCCAACGTCCTGACTTTC
cdr3_aa: CATSSGSGANVLTF

cdr3_length: 12
d_call: .
v_call: TRBV5-1
j_call: TRBJ1-2
clone_size: few
cdr3_nt: TGCGCCAGCAGCTTAGGGTCGACTGGCTACACCTTC
cdr3_aa: CASSLGSTGYTF

cdr3_length: 14
d_call: TRBD1
v_call: TRBV5-4
j_call: TRBJ2-5
clone_size: once
cdr3_nt: TGTGCCACCCAAGGGACAGGGTGGGGCGAGACCCAGTACTTC
cdr3_aa: CATQGTGWGETQYF

cdr3_length: 13
d_call: TRBD1
v_call: TRBV28
j_call: TRBJ1-1
clone_size: few
cdr3_nt: TGTGCCAGCAGCCAAAACCAACAGGGGAAAGCTTTCTTT
cdr3_aa: CASSQNQQGKAFF

cdr3_length: 15
d_call: .
v_call: TRBV4-3
j_call: TRBJ1-5
clone_size: many
cdr3_nt: TGCGCCAGCAGCCAAGAATTTTCGGGGAATCAGCCCCAGCATTTT
cdr3_aa: CASSQEFSGNQPQHF

cdr3_length: 14
d_call: .
v_call: TRBV20-1
j_call: TRBJ2-7
clone_size: few
cdr3_nt: TGCAGTGCTAGAGATGGTAAGGGGTACGACGAGCAGTACTTC
cdr3_aa: CSARDGKGYDEQYF

cdr3_length: 13
d_call: .
v_call: TRBV15
j_call: TRBJ1-1
clone_size: .
cdr3_nt: TGTGCCACCAGGATCGGGGGGCGGAATGAAGCTTTCTTT
cdr3_aa: CATRIGGRNEAFF

cdr3_length: 15
d_call: .
v_call: TRBV4-2
j_call: TRBJ2-5
clone_size: .
cdr3_nt: TGTGCCAGCAGCCAAGAATCGAACAGTCAAGAGACCCAGTACTTC
cdr3_aa: CASSQESNSQETQYF

cdr3_length: 15
d_call: .
v_call: TRBV5-6
j_call: TRBJ2-5
clone_size: few
cdr3_nt: TGTGCCAGCAGCTTTACGGATCTACAGGTAGAGACCCAGTACTTC
cdr3_aa: CASSFTDLQVETQYF

cdr3_length: 15
d_call: .
v_call: TRBV5-5
j_call: TRBJ2-2
clone_size: few
cdr3_nt: TGTGCCAGCAGCGCACAAGACGGGGTTACCGGGGAGCTGTTTTTT
cdr3_aa: CASSAQDGVTGELFF

cdr3_length: 15
d_call: TRBD1
v_call: TRBV27
j_call: TRBJ1-5
clone_size: .
cdr3_nt: TGTGCCAGCAGTTTTGCAGGGGGGTATAATCAGCCCCAGCATTTT
cdr3_aa: CASSFAGGYNQPQHF

cdr3_length: 15
d_call: .
v_call: TRBV2
j_call: TRBJ2-6
clone_size: .
cdr3_nt: TGTGCCAGCAGTGAATCGGGCTCTGGGGCCAACGTCCTGACTTTC
cdr3_aa: CASSESGSGANVLTF

cdr3_length: 15
d_call: TRBD1
v_call: TRBV5-1
j_call: TRBJ1-5
clone_size: few
cdr3_nt: TGCGCCAGCAGCCCGGGGACAGGGGTTACGCAGCCCCAGCATTTT
cdr3_aa: CASSPGTGVTQPQHF

cdr3_length: 16
d_call: TRBD1
v_call: TRBV7-9
j_call: TRBJ2-7
clone_size: many
cdr3_nt: TGTGCCAGCAGCTTAGCAGGGACAGGGTTCGTGTACGAGCAGTACTTC
cdr3_aa: CASSLAGTGFVYEQYF

cdr3_length: 19
d_call: .
v_call: TRBV7-2
j_call: TRBJ1-2
clone_size: .
cdr3_nt: TGTGCCAGCAGCGTACACTATGGGGCAGGGGACAAAGGAGGCTATGGCTACACCTTC
cdr3_aa: CASSVHYGAGDKGGYGYTF

cdr3_length: 17
d_call: .
v_call: TRBV7-2
j_call: TRBJ1-5
clone_size: few
cdr3_nt: TGTGCCAGCAGCACGAGGTCCCAAACAGGGTCTCCTCAGCCCCAGCATTTT
cdr3_aa: CASSTRSQTGSPQPQHF

cdr3_length: 15
d_call: .
v_call: TRBV9
j_call: TRBJ1-5
clone_size: .
cdr3_nt: TGTGCCAGCAGCGAGACCGGGGGGTGGAATCAGCCCCAGCATTTT
cdr3_aa: CASSETGGWNQPQHF

cdr3_length: 13
d_call: .
v_call: TRBV20-1
j_call: TRBJ2-3
clone_size: few
cdr3_nt: TGCAGTGCTAGAACCTCTAGCACAGATACGCAGTATTTT
cdr3_aa: CSARTSSTDTQYF

cdr3_length: 10
d_call: .
v_call: TRBV28
j_call: TRBJ1-2
clone_size: few
cdr3_nt: TGTGCCAGCAAAGGCTATGGCTACACCTTC
cdr3_aa: CASKGYGYTF

cdr3_length: 15
d_call: .
v_call: TRBV7-2
j_call: TRBJ1-1
clone_size: .
cdr3_nt: TGTGCCAGCATCCAAAGTCAGCCTCGATACACTGAAGCTTTCTTT
cdr3_aa: CASIQSQPRYTEAFF

cdr3_length: 13
d_call: .
v_call: TRBV6-2/TRBV6-3
j_call: TRBJ2-5
clone_size: few
cdr3_nt: TGTGCCAGCAGTTACGGTTCCTGGGAGACCCAGTACTTC
cdr3_aa: CASSYGSWETQYF

cdr3_length: 14
d_call: .
v_call: TRBV12-3/TRBV12-4
j_call: TRBJ2-7
clone_size: .
cdr3_nt: TGTGCCAGCAGTTCTCAGGACGCGGACTACGAGCAGTACTTC
cdr3_aa: CASSSQDADYEQYF

cdr3_length: 13
d_call: .
v_call: TRBV7-9
j_call: TRBJ1-1
clone_size: few
cdr3_nt: TGTGCCAGCAGCCGCGAAAGGGCCTTTGAAGCTTTCTTT
cdr3_aa: CASSRERAFEAFF

cdr3_length: 15
d_call: .
v_call: TRBV4-1
j_call: TRBJ2-3
clone_size: .
cdr3_nt: TGCGCCAGCAGCCAAGAATCGCCGGGAAGGGATACGCAGTATTTT
cdr3_aa: CASSQESPGRDTQYF

cdr3_length: 14
d_call: .
v_call: TRBV11-3
j_call: TRBJ2-1
clone_size: .
cdr3_nt: TGTGCCAGCAGCTTAGACAGGGCCAGGAATGAGCAGTTCTTC
cdr3_aa: CASSLDRARNEQFF